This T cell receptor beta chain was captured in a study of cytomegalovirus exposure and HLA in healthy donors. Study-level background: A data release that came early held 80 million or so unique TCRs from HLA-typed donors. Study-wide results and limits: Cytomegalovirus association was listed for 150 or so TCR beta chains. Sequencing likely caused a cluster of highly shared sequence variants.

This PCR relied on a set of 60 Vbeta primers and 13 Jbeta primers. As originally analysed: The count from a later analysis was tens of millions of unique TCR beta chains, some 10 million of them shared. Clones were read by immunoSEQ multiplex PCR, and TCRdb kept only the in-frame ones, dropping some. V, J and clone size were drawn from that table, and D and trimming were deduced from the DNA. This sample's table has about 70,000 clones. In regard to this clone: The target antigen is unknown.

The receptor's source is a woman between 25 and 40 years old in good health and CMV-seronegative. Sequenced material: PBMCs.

The CDR3 loop reads CASSLDRGSDTQYF. CDR3 nucleotides: TGTGCCAGCTCACTCGACAGGGGATCAGATACGCAGTATTTT. The genes are TRBV18 and TRBJ2-3; TRBD1 aligns across 8 bases. V shed 4 bases and J 4 bases; nucleotides not matched to a gene: 4. Germline V gene lookup returns CDR1 KGHSH and CDR2 LQKENI. The CDR3 totals 14 residues.